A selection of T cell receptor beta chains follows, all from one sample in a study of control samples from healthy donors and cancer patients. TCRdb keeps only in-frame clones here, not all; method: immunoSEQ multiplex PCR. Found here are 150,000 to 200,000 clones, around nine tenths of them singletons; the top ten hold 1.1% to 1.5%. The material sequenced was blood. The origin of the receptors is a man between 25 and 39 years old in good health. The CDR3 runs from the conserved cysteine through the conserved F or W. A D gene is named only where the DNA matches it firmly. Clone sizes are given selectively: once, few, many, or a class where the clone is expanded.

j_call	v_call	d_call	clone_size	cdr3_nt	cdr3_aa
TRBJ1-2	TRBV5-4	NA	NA	TGTGCCAGCAGCCAGGACAGCCTCTATGGCTACACCTTC	CASSQDSLYGYTF
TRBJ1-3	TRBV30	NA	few	TGTGCCTGGAGTGTTGCAGGGCGCGGAAACACCATATATTTT	CAWSVAGRGNTIYF
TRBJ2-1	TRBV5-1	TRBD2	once	TGCGCCAGCAGCTCAAACGGACTAGCGGGAGCAAATGAGCAGTTCTTC	CASSSNGLAGANEQFF
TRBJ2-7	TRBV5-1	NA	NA	TGCGCCAGCAGCTCTAGCGCCCTCACCTACGAGCAGTACTTC	CASSSSALTYEQYF
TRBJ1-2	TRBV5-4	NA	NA	TGTGCCAGCAGCCATGGACAGACCCTCTATGGCTACACCTTC	CASSHGQTLYGYTF
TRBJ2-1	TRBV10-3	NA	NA	TGTGCCATCAGGTCCAGTAAGGGGCTCGATGAGCAGTTCTTC	CAIRSSKGLDEQFF
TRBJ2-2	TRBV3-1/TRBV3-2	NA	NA	TGTGCCAGCAGCCCCCCGGGGAATCGGTTGGATGGCGGGGAGCTGTTTTTT	CASSPPGNRLDGGELFF
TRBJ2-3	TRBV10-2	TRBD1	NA	TGCGCCGCCGGAGGACAGGGCACAGATACGCAGTATTTT	CAAGGQGTDTQYF
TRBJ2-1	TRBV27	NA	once	TGTGCCAGCAGTTTACTTGGCCCCTACAATGAGCAGTTCTTC	CASSLLGPYNEQFF
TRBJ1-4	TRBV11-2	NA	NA	TGTGCCAGCAGCTTAAGTAAGGGCCGGAATGAAAAACTGTTTTTT	CASSLSKGRNEKLFF
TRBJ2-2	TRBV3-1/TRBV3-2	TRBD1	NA	TGTGCCAGCAGCCCTGGGACAGGGAATACCGGGGAGCTGTTTTTT	CASSPGTGNTGELFF
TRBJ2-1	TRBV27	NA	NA	TGTGCCAGCAGTCCCACCGGGACATCTCCCTACAATGAGCAGTTCTTC	CASSPTGTSPYNEQFF
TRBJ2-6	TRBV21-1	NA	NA	TGTGCCAGCAGCAAGGGGACAGGGGGATCTGGGGCCAACGTCCTGACTTTC	CASSKGTGGSGANVLTF
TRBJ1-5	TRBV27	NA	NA	TGTGCCAGCAGTTTAAATCCTGTGAATCAGCCCCAGCATTTT	CASSLNPVNQPQHF
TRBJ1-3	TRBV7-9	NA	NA	TGTGCCAGCAGCTTATCGTCACGGCTCTCTGGAAACACCATATATTTT	CASSLSSRLSGNTIYF
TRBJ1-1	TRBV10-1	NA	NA	TGCGCCAGCAGTGAGTCGGGATCCATAAAAGCTTTCTTT	CASSESGSIKAFF
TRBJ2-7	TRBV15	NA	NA	TGTGCCACCAGCAGAGCGGGAGCCGGGAGCGGCGAGCAGTACTTC	CATSRAGAGSGEQYF
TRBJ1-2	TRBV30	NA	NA	TGTGCCTGGATGGGCTTACAGGTACCTCTAGGCTATGGCTACACCTTC	CAWMGLQVPLGYGYTF
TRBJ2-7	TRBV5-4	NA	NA	TGTGCCAGCCGAAAATCGCCCTACGGCGACTACGAGCAGTACTTC	CASRKSPYGDYEQYF
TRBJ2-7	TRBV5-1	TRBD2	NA	TGCGCCAGCAGCCTCCCTTCTTTCTTCCCGGGACTAGCGGGAGGGGACTACGAGGAGCAGTACTTC	CASSLPSFFPGLAGGDYEEQYF
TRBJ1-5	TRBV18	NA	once	TGTGCCAGCTCACCGGATCGCAATCAGCCCCAGCATTTT	CASSPDRNQPQHF
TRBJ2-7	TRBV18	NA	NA	TGTGCCAGCTCACCACCGGGACTCCCCGCGGGATACGAGCAGTACTTC	CASSPPGLPAGYEQYF
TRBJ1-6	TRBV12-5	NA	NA	TGTGCTAGTGGTTCGTCGGACATTTATAATTCACCCCTCCACTTT	CASGSSDIYNSPLHF
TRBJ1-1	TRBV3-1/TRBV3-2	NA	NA	TGTGCCAGCAGCCAAGATATAGGGATGAACACTGAAGCTTTCTTT	CASSQDIGMNTEAFF
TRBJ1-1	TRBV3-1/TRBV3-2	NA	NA	TGTGCCAGCAGCCAAGCCGTAAGGGGGACTGAAGCTTTCTTT	CASSQAVRGTEAFF
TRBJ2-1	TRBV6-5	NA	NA	TGTGCCAGCAGTTACCCCCCCCTTGGTGAGCAGTTCTTC	CASSYPPLGEQFF
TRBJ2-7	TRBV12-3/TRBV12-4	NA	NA	TGTGCCAGCAGTCCCTCCACGACCTACGAGCAGTACTTC	CASSPSTTYEQYF
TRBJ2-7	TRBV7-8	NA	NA	TGTGCCAGCAGCTTAGTTGGGACCCCGAGGGACGAGCAGTACTTC	CASSLVGTPRDEQYF
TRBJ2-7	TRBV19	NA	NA	TGTGCCAGTAGTCCCACTAGATCGGCCGAGCAGTACTTC	CASSPTRSAEQYF
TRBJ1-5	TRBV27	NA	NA	TGTGCCAGCAGGGCGGACTGGGGAAGTAGCAATCAGCCCCAGCATTTT	CASRADWGSSNQPQHF
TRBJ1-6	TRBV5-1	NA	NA	TGCGCCAGCAGCTTGGGGCTACAGACAGCGTCACCCCTCCACTTT	CASSLGLQTASPLHF
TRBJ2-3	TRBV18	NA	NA	TGTGCCAGCTCACCATTGGACAGCACAGATACGCAGTATTTT	CASSPLDSTDTQYF
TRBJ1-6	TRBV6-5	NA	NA	TGTGCCAGCACCCTAGGACAGAATTCACCCCTCCACTTT	CASTLGQNSPLHF
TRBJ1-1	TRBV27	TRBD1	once	TGTGCCAGCAGCAGGACAGGGGTGGTCACTGAAGCTTTCTTT	CASSRTGVVTEAFF
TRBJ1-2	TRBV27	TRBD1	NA	TGTGCCAGCAGTTTACGGACAGGGGCAATCACCTTC	CASSLRTGAITF
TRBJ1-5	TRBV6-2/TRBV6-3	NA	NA	TGTGCCAGCAGTTTACGGAGCAATCAGCCCCAGCATTTT	CASSLRSNQPQHF
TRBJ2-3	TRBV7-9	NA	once	TGTGCCAGCAGACCCGGAGAGGGGGTGAGCACAGATACGCAGTATTTT	CASRPGEGVSTDTQYF
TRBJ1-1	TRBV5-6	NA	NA	TGTGCCAGCAGCTATACAGTCGGGTGGACTGAAGCTTTCTTT	CASSYTVGWTEAFF
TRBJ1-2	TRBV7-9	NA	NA	TGTGCCAGCAGCTTAGGGAGAGGGGGCTACACCTTC	CASSLGRGGYTF
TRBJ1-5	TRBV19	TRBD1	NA	TGTGCCAGCAGACAGGGGCGCAATCAGCCCCAGCATTTT	CASRQGRNQPQHF
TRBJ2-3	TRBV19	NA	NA	TGTGCCAGTAGTATAGGGAGGGATACGCAGTATTTT	CASSIGRDTQYF
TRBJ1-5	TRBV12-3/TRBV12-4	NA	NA	TGTGCCAGCAGGTCCTCTGGGAATCAGCCCCAGCATTTT	CASRSSGNQPQHF
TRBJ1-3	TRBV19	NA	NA	TGTGCCAGTAGTACCCAACAGACCTCTGGAAACACCATATATTTT	CASSTQQTSGNTIYF
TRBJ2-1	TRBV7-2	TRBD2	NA	TGTGCCAGCAGCTTAGTTCCGAGCGGGAGGATAAATGAGCAGTTCTTC	CASSLVPSGRINEQFF
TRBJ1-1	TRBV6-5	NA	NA	TGTGCCAGCAGTTACTCCCGCGGGACCCCAACCCGAAGGGCTTTCTTT	CASSYSRGTPTRRAFF
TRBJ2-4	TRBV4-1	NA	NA	TGCGCCAGCAGCCAAGATCTTACGGTCGTTGAACGTAGCATTCAGTACTTC	CASSQDLTVVERSIQYF
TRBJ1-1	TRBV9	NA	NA	TGTGCCAGCAGCGTAGTGGAGGGGGGAGGCACTGAAGCTTTCTTT	CASSVVEGGGTEAFF
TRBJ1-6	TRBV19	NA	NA	TGTGCCAGTACGGGCGGCTTGGGCTATAATTCACCCCTCCACTTT	CASTGGLGYNSPLHF
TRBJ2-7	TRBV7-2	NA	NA	TGTGCCAGCAGCTTCTCGGGATCTACCTACGAGCAGTACTTC	CASSFSGSTYEQYF
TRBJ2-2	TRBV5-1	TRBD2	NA	TGCGCCAGCAGCCGGGGGGGCGGCACCGGGGAGCTGTTTTTT	CASSRGGGTGELFF
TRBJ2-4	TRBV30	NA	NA	TGTGCCTGGAGTGTCGGGATGAACATTCAGTACTTC	CAWSVGMNIQYF
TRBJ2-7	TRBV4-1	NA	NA	TGCGCCAGCAGCCAAGATCCGGCGGGGCCTCTAACCGAGCAGTACTTC	CASSQDPAGPLTEQYF
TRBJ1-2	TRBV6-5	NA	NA	TGTGCCAGCAGCACTCCAGACTATGGCTACACCTTC	CASSTPDYGYTF